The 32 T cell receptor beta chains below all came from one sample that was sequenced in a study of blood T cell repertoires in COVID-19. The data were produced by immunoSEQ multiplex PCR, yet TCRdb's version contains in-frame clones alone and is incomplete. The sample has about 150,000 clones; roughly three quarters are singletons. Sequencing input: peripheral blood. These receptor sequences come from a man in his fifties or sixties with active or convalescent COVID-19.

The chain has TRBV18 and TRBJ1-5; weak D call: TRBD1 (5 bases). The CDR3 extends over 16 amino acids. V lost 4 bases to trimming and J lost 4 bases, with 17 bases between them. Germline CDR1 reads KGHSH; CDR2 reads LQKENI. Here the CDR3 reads CASSLSSDTRNQPQHF. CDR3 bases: TGTGCCAGCTCACTTTCATCGGACACTCGTAATCAGCCCCAGCATTTT. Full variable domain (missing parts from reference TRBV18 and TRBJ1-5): NAGVMQNPRHLVRRRGQEARLRCSPMKGHSHVYWYRQLPEEGLKFMVYLQKENIIDESGMPKERFSAEFPKEGPSILRIQQVVRGDSAAYFCASSLSSDTRNQPQHFGDGTRLSIL.

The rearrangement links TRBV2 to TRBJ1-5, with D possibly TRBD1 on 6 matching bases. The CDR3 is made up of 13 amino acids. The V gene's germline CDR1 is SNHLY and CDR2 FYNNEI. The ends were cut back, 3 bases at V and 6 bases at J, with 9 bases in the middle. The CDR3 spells CASSEGGAQPQHF. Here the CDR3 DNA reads TGTGCCAGCAGTGAGGGGGGGGCTCAGCCCCAGCATTTT. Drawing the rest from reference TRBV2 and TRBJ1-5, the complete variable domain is EPEVTQTPSHQVTQMGQEVILRCVPISNHLYFYWYRQILGQKVEFLVSFYNNEISEKSEIFDDQFSVERPDGSNFTLKIRSTKLEDSAMYFCASSEGGAQPQHFGDGTRLSIL.

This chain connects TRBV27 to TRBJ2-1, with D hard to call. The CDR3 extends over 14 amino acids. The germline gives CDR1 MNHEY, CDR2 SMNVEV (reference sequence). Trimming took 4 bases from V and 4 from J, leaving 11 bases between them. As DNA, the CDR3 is TGTGCCAGCAGTTCCTTGACACCTTACAATGAGCAGTTCTTC. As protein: CASSSLTPYNEQFF.

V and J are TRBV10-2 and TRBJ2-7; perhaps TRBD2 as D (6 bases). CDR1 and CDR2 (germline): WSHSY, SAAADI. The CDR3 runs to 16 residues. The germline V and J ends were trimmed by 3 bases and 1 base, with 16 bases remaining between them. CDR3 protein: CASSELEGLLSYEQYF. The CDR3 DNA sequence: TGCGCCAGCAGTGAACTTGAGGGACTCCTATCCTACGAGCAGTACTTC.

CDR3 in amino acids: CASSQGTSGRTTDTQYF. CDR3 sequence (DNA): TGCGCCAGCAGCCAGGGGACTAGCGGGAGGACAACAGATACGCAGTATTTT. The gene calls are TRBV4-1 and TRBJ2-3; 15 nucleotides agree with TRBD2. Germline trimming cut 3 bases from V and 3 bases from J; bases unmatched to any gene: 4. Germline lookup yields CDR1 MGHRA and CDR2 YSYEKL. This CDR3 spans 17 amino acids.

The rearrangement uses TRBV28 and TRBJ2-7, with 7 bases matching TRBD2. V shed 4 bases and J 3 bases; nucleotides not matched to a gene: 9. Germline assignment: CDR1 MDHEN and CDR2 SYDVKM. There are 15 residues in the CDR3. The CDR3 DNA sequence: TGTGCCAGCAGTTGGGATGGGGGGAGGGGCTACGAGCAGTACTTC. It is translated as CASSWDGGRGYEQYF.

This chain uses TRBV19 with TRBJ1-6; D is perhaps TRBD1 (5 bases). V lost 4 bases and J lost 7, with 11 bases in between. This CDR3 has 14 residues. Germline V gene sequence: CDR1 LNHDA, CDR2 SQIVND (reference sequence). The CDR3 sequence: CASSNQGRNSPLHF. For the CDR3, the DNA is TGTGCCAGTAGTAACCAGGGCCGGAATTCACCCCTCCACTTT.

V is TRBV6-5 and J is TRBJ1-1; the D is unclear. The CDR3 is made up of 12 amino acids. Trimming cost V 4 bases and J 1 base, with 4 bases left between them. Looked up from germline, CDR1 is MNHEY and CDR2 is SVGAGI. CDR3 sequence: CASSFKNTEAFF. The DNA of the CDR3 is TGTGCCAGCAGTTTCAAGAACACTGAAGCTTTCTTT.

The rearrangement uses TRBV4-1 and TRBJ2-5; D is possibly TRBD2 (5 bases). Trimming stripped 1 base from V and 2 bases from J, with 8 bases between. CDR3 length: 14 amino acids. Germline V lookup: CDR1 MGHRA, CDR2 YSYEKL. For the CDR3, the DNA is TGCGCCAGCAGCCAAGTATGGACTCAAGAGACCCAGTACTTC. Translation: CASSQVWTQETQYF.

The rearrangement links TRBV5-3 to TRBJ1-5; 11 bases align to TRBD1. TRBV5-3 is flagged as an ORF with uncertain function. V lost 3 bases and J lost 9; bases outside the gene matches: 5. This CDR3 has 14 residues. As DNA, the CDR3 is TGTGCCAGAAGCTCGGGACAGGGGGATCGGCCCCAGCATTTT. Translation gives CARSSGQGDRPQHF.

The CDR3 here is CASSPAGQGAGELFF. CDR3 bases: TGTGCCAGCTCACCAGCGGGACAGGGGGCCGGGGAGCTGTTTTTT. The gene calls are TRBV18 and TRBJ2-2; TRBD1 matches 11 bases. CDR3 length: 15 amino acids. Germline CDR1 KGHSH, CDR2 LQKENI. After removal of 2 bases from V and 6 bases from J, the junction contained 2 bases not matched to a gene.

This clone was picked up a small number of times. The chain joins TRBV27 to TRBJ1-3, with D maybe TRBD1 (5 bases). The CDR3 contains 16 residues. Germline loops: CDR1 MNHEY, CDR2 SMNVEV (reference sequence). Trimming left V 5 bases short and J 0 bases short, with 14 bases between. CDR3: CASSPTPGFSGNTIYF. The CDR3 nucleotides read TGTGCCAGCAGTCCAACCCCAGGGTTCTCTGGAAACACCATATATTTT.

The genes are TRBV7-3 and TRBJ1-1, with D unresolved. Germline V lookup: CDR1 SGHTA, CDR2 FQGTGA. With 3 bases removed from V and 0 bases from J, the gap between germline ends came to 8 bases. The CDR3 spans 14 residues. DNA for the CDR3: TGTGCCAGCAGCTTGACGACAATGAACACTGAAGCTTTCTTT. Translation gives CASSLTTMNTEAFF.

This CDR3 reads CASSPALEVREKLFF. In DNA, the CDR3 is TGTGCCAGCAGCCCAGCCCTGGAGGTCCGGGAAAAACTGTTTTTT. The chain couples TRBV28 to TRBJ1-4; D remains unclear. Trimming stripped 6 bases from V and 8 bases from J, with 19 bases between. Germline values: CDR1 MDHEN, CDR2 SYDVKM. The CDR3 loop spans 15 amino acids.

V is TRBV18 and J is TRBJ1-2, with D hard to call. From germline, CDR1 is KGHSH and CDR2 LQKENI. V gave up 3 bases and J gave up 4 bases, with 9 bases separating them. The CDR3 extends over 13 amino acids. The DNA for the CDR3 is TGTGCCAGCTCACCTCCCAGTTCCTATGGCTACACCTTC. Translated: CASSPPSSYGYTF.

CDR3 loop: CASSEWDRGAEQYF. The CDR3 DNA reads TGTGCCAGCAGTGAATGGGACAGGGGGGCCGAGCAGTACTTC. V and J are TRBV25-1 and TRBJ2-7, with 11 positions matching TRBD1. The CDR3 consists of 14 residues. The trim removed 1 base at V and 6 bases at J, leaving 2 bases unmatched. From germline, CDR1 is MGHDK and CDR2 SYGVNS.

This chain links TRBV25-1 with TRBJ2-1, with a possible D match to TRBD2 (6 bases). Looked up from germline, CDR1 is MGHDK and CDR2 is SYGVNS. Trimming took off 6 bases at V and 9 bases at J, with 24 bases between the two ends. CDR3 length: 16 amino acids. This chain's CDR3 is CASSPWGSGGESEQFF. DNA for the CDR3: TGTGCCAGCAGCCCCTGGGGGAGCGGAGGGGAGAGTGAGCAGTTCTTC.

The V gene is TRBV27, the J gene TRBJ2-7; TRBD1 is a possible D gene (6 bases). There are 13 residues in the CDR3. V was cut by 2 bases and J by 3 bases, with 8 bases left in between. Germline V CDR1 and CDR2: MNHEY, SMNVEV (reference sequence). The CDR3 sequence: CASSLTGRYEQYF. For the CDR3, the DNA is TGTGCCAGCAGTTTAACAGGGCGCTACGAGCAGTACTTC.

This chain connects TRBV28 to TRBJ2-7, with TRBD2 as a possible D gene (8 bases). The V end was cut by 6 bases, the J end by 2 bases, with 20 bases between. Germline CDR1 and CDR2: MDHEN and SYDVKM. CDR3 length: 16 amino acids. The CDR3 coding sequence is TGTGCCAGCAGCCCAGGGGGGCTAGCGGGTACCTACGAGCAGTACTTC. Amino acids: CASSPGGLAGTYEQYF.

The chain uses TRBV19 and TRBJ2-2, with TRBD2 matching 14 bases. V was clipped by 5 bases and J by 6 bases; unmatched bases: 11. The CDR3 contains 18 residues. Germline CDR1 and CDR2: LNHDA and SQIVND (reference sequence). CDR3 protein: CASSPTGTSGRMAGELFF. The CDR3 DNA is TGTGCCAGTAGTCCAACCGGGACTAGCGGGAGAATGGCCGGGGAGCTGTTTTTT.

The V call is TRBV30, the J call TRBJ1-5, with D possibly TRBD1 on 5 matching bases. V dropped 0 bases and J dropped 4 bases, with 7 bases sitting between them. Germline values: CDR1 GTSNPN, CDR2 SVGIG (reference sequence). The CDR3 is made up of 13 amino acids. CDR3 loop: CAWSVTANQPQHF. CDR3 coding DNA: TGTGCCTGGAGTGTGACAGCTAATCAGCCCCAGCATTTT. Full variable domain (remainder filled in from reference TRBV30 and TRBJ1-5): SQTIHQWPATLVQPVGSPLSLECTVEGTSNPNLYWYRQAAGRGLQLLFYSVGIGQISSEVPQNLSASRPQDRQFILSSKKLLLSDSGFYLCAWSVTANQPQHFGDGTRLSIL.

This chain's CDR3 is CASSEALSLLAWLNSPLHF. CDR3 nucleotide sequence: TGTGCCAGCAGTGAAGCGCTTAGCCTTTTGGCGTGGCTTAATTCACCCCTCCACTTT. This chain joins TRBV2 and TRBJ1-6, with D uncertain. The CDR3 covers 19 residues. From germline, CDR1 is SNHLY and CDR2 FYNNEI. The V gene lost 0 bases and the J gene lost 6 bases, with 21 bases spanning the gap.

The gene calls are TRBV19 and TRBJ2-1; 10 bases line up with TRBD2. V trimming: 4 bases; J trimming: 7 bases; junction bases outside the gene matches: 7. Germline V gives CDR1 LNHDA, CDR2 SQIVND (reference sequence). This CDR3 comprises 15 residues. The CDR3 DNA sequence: TGTGCCAGTAGTAGAGGGGGGACTAGCGTGAATGAGCAGTTCTTC. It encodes CASSRGGTSVNEQFF.

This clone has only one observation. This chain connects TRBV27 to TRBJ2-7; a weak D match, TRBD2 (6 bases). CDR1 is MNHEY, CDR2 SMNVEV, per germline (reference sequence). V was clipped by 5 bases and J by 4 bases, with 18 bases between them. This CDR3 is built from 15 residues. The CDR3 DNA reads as TGTGCCAGCAGTGGTGGGTCTATGGGGGGATACGAGCAGTACTTC. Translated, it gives CASSGGSMGGYEQYF.

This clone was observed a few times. The CDR3 protein is CASSLSGQGLGYTF. The CDR3 nucleotides read TGTGCCAGCAGCTTGTCGGGACAGGGTCTCGGCTACACCTTC. The V and J genes are TRBV5-6 and TRBJ1-2; TRBD1 agrees at 9 bases. After removal of 1 base from V and 8 bases from J, the junction contained 6 bases not matched to a gene. This CDR3 is 14 amino acids long. In germline, CDR1 is SGHDT, CDR2 YYEEEE. Combining the CDR3 with reference TRBV5-6 and TRBJ1-2 gives the whole variable domain DAGVTQSPTHLIKTRGQQVTLRCSPKSGHDTVSWYQQALGQGPQFIFQYYEEEERQRGNFPDRFSGHQFPNYSSELNVNALLLGDSALYLCASSLSGQGLGYTFGSGTRLTVV.

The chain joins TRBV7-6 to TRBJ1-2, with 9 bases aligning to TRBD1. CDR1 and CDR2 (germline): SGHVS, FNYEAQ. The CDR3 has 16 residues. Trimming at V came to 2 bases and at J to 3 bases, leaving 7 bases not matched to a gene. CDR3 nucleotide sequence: TGTGCCAGCAGCTTATCTACAGGGGGCTCGGACTATGGCTACACCTTC. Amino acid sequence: CASSLSTGGSDYGYTF.

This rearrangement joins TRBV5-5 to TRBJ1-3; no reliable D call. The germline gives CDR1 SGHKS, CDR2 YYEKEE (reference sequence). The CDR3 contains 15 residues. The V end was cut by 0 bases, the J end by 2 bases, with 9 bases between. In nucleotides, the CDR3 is TGTGCCAGCAGCTTGGCCGGAGAAGCTGGAAACACCATATATTTT. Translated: CASSLAGEAGNTIYF.

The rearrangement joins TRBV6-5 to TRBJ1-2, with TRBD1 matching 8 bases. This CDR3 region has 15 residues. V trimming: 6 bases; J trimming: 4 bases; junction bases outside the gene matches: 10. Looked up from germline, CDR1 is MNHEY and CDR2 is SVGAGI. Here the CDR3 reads CASRNPTGDSYGYTF. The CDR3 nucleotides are TGTGCCAGCAGGAACCCGACAGGGGACAGCTATGGCTACACCTTC.

CDR3 DNA sequence: TGTGCCAGCAGCCGACCTCTAGCGGGAGTTAGAGATACGCAGTATTTT. Translation: CASSRPLAGVRDTQYF. This sequence joins TRBV6-2 or TRBV6-3 and TRBJ2-3; TRBD2 aligns across 10 bases. CDR1 is MNHEY and CDR2 is SVGEGT in the germline V gene. This CDR3 has 16 residues. The J segment lost 5 bases and the V segment lost 6 bases, leaving 11 bases of the junction unmatched.

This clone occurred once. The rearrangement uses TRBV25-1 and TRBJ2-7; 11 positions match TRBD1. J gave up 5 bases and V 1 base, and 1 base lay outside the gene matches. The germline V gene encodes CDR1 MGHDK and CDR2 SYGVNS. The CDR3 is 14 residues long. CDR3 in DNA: TGTGCCAGCAGTGAATGGGGACAGGGGGACGAGCAGTACTTC. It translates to CASSEWGQGDEQYF.

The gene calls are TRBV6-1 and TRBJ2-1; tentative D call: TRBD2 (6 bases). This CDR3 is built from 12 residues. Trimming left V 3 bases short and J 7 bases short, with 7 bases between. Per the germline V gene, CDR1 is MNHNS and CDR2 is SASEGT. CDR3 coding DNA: TGTGCCAGCAGTGACGGGGGTAATGAGCAGTTCTTC. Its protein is CASSDGGNEQFF.

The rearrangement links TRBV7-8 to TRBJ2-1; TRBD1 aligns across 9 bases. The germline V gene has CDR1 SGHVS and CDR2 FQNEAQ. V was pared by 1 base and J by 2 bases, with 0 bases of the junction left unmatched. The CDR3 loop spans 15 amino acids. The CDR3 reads CASSLGQGAYNEQFF. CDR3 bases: TGTGCCAGCAGCTTAGGACAGGGGGCCTACAATGAGCAGTTCTTC.